This T cell receptor beta chain was recorded in a study of shared clonotypes between healthy human individuals. The study's findings and limits: It was only blood that was sampled, and tissue repertoires likely differ. Naive CD4 clonotypes were shared across several donors at about 5.3%.

Remarks on this clone: Its antigen is as yet unknown.

The CDR3 loop spans 15 amino acids. J lost 2 bases, V lost 5 bases, and 11 bases had no gene match. The germline V gene encodes CDR1 GTSNPN and CDR2 SVGIG (reference sequence). Clones were sequenced by immunoSEQ multiplex PCR, and TCRdb holds only the in-frame ones, with some missing. The data contain 900,000 to 1,200,000 clones, about 80% of them singletons. This sequence was found in a man younger than 35 in good health. Some clones in this sample may be carry-over from other donors' samples. The sample taken for sequencing was memory CD4+ T cells from PBMCs. Indicated subset: CD45RA-negative fraction. The V and J genes are TRBV30 and TRBJ1-2; 7 bases line up with TRBD1. This chain's CDR3 is CAWRTIRDSNYGYTF. The CDR3, as DNA: TGTGCCTGGCGCACAATCCGGGACAGCAACTATGGCTACACCTTC.